This TCR beta chain was found in a study of response to subunit inactivated influenza vaccine (dated by TCRdb to about 2018). Background for the entire study: To follow how T cells responded to a trivalent subunit inactivated influenza vaccine, the researchers relied on deep quantitative profiling of the T cell receptor repertoire.

Including the terminal cysteine and phenylalanine, the CDR3 comprises 14 residues. This entry keeps only the CDR3 DNA: 42 bases, framed from base 1. V loses 7 bases of germline sequence and J loses 2 bases, and the interval between the two ends is 16 bases. Looking up the germline V gene yields CDR1 SQVTM and CDR2 ANQGSEA. Comments on this clonotype: This receptor's antigen is unknown. No base quality values were provided; no much bigger clone lies one nucleotide off.

Results and caveats for the whole study, not just this receptor: According to the authors, only a limited number of new T cells may be recruited by each seasonal influenza vaccination.

The library was produced with RT-PCR. Sequencing used an Illumina HiSeq 2500. TCRdb reprocessing: public reads trimmed at Q25 with fastp, clones called with MiXCR, in-frame beta chains kept. Each CDR3 protein gets just one entry, which takes the most common genes and DNA from the rows behind it. Within this sample are under 550,000 distinct CDR3 sequences, with more than 7% of them counted one time only. The ten largest clones capture roughly 13% of the sample. The TCR comes from a man between 50 and 75 years old who received an inactivated influenza vaccine. Donor details come from another sample of the same person, matched by shared clones. The V and J segments used are TRBV29-1 and TRBJ2-3, and possibly TRBD2, on 6 matching bases. This specimen consisted of PBMCs from blood, obtained about 24 months after vaccination. The nucleotide sequence reads as follows: TGCAGCGGCGCCGGAGGGGTGTACACAGATACGCAGTATTTT. This gives the protein CSGAGGVYTDTQYF.